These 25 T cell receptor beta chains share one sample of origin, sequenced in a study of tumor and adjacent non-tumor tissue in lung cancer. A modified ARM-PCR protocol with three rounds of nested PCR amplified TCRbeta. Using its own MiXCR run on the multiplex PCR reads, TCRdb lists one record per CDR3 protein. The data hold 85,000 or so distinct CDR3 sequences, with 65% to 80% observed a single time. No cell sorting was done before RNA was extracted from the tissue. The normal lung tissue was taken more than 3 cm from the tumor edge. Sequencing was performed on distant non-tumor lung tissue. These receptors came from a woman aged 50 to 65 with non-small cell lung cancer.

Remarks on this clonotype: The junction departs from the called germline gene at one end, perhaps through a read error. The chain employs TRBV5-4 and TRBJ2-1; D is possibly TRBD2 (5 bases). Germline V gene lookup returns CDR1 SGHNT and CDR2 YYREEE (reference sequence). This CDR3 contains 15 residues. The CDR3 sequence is CASSTRFTSYNEKFF. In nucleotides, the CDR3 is TGTGCCAGCAGCACTAGATTTACCTCCTACAATGAGAAGTTCTTC. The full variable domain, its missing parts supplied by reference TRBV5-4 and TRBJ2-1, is ETGVTQSPTHLIKTRGQQVTLRCSSQSGHNTVSWYQQALGQGPQFIFQYYREEENGRGNFPPRFSGLQFPNYSSELNVNALELDDSALYLCASSTRFTSYNEKFFGPGTRLTVL.

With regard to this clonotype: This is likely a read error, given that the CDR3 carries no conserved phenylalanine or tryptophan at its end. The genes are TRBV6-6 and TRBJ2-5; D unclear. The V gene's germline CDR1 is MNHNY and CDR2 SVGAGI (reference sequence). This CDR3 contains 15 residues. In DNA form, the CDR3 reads TGTGCCGGCAGTTACGGCGGCAGCAACCAAGAGACCCAGTACATC. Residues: CAGSYGGSNQETQYI.

Here the CDR3 reads CARKRGVLYNEQFF. The CDR3 bases are TGTGCCAGGAAGAGGGGAGTCCTCTACAATGAGCAGTTCTTC. This rearrangement joins TRBV6-1 to TRBJ2-1; perhaps D is TRBD1 or TRBD2 (5 bases each). The germline V gene has CDR1 MNHNS and CDR2 SASEGT. CDR3 length: 14 amino acids. Trimming took off 9 bases at V and 3 bases at J, with 15 bases between the two ends.

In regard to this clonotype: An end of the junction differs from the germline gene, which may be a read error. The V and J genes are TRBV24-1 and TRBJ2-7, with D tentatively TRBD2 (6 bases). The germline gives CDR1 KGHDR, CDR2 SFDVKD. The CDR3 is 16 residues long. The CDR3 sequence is CAISDAGQDGSYEQYF. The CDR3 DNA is TGTGCCATCAGTGACGCGGGGCAGGACGGCTCCTACGAGCAGTACTTC.

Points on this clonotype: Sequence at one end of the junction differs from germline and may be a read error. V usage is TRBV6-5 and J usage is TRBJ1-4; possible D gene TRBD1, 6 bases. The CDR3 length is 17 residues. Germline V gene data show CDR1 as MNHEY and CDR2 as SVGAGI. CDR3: CASSHLNPGGSIEKLFF. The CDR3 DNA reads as TGTGCCAGCAGCCATCTTAATCCGGGGGGCTCTATTGAAAAACTGTTCTTT.

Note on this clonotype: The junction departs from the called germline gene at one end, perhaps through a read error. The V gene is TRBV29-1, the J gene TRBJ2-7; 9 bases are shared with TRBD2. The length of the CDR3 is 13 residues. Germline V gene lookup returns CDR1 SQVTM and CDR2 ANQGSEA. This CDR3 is CGVSSGIFAGQYF. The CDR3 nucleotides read TGCGGCGTCTCTAGCGGGATCTTTGCCGGGCAGTACTTC.

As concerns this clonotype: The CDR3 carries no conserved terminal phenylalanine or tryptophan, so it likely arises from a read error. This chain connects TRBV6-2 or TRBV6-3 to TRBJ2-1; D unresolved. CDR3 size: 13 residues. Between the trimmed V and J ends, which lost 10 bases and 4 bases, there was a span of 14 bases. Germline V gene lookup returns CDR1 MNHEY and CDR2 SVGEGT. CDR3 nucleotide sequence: TGTGCCATCGGTTTAGCCCCTTACAATGAGCAGTTCATC. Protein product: CAIGLAPYNEQFI.

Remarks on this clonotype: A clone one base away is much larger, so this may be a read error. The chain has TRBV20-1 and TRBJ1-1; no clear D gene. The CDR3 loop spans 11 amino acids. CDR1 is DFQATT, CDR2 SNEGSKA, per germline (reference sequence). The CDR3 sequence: CNASDGPEAFF. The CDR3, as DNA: TGCAATGCTAGTGACGGCCCTGAAGCTTTCTTT.

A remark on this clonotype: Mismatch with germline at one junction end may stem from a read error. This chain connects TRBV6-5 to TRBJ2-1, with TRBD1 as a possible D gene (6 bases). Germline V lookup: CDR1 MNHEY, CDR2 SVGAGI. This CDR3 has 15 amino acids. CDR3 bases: TGTGCCGGCAGGGGAACAGGGAGCTCCTACAGTGAGCAGTTCTTC. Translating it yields CAGRGTGSSYSEQFF.

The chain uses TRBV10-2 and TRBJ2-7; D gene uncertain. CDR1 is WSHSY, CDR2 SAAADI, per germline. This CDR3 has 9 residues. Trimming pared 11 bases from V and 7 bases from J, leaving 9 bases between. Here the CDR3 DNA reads TGCGCCGGCAATCAGGAGCAGTACTTC. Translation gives CAGNQEQYF.

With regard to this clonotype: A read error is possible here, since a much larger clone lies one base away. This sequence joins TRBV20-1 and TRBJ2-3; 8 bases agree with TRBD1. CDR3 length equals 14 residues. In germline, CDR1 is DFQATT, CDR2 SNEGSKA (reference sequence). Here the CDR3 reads CSAGQVGLTDTQYF. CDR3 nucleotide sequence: TGCAGCGCGGGACAGGTCGGCCTCACAGATACGCAGTATTTT.

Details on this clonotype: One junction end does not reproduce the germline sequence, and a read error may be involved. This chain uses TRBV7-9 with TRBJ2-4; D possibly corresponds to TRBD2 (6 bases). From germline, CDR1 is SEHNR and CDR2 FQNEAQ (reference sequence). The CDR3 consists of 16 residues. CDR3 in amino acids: CASRAGGDPIKNIQYF. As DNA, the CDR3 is TGTGCCAGCAGGGCCGGGGGAGACCCTATCAAAAACATTCAGTATTTC.

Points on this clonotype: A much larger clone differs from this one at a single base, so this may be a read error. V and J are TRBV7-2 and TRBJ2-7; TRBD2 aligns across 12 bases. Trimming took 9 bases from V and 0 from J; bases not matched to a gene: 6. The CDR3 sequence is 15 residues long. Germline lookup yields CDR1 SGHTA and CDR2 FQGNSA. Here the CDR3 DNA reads TGTACCAGTACCACGGGACTAGCGGGCTCCTACGAGCAGTACTTC. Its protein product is CTSTTGLAGSYEQYF.

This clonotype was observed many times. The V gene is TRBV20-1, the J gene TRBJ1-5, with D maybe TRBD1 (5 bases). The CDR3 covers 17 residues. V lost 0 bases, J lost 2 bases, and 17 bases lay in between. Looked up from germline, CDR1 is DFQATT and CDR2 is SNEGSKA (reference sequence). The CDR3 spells CSARDLPGRRGNQPQHF. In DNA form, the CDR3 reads TGCAGTGCTAGAGATTTACCGGGACGCCGGGGCAATCAGCCCCAGCATTTT.

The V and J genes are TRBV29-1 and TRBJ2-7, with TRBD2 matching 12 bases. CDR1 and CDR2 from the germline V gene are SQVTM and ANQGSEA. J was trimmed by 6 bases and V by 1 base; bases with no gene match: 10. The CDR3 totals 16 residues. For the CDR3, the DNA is TGCAGCGTTGAAGGGACTAGCGGGGCCCCGTGGGCCGAGCAGTACTTC. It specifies CSVEGTSGAPWAEQYF.

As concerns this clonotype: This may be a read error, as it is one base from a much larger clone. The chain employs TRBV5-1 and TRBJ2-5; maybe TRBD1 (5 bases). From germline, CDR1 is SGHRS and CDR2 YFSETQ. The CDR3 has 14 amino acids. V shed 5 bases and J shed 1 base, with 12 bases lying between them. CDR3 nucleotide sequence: TGCGCCAGCAGGCCCAGGACAACCCAAGAGACCCAGTACTTC. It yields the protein CASRPRTTQETQYF. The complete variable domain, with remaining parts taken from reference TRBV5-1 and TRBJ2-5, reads KAGVTQTPRYLIKTRGQQVTLSCSPISGHRSVSWYQQTPGQGLQFLFEYFSETQRNKGNFPGRFSGRQFSNSRSEMNVSTLELGDSALYLCASRPRTTQETQYFGPGTRLLVL.

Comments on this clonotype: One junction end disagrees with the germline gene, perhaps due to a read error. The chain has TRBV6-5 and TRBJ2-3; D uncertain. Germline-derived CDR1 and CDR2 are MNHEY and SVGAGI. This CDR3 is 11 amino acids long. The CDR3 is CASRLVDTQCF. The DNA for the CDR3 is TGTGCCAGCAGGCTTGTAGACACGCAGTGTTTT.

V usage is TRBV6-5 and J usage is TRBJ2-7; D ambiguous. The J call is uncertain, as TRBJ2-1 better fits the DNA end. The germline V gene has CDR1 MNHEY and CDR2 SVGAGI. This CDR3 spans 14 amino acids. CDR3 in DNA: TGTGCCAGCGCCTTCGGGTCCCGAGCCTACGGGCAGTTCTTC. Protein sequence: CASAFGSRAYGQFF.

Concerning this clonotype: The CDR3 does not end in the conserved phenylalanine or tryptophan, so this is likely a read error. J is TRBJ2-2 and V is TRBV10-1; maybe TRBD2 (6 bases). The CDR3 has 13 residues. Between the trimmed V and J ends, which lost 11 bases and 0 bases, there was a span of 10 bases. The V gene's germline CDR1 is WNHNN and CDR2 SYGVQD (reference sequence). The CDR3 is CACGIANTGELFI. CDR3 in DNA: TGCGCCTGCGGGATAGCGAACACCGGGGAGCTGTTTATT.

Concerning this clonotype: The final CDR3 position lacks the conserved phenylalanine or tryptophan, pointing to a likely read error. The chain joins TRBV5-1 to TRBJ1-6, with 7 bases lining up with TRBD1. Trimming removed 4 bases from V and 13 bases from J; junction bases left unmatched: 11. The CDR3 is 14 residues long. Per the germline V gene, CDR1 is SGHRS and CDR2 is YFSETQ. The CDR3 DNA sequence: TGCGCCAGCAGCCCTGGACAGGACAGAGAGCCCCTCCACTTA. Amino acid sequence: CASSPGQDREPLHL.

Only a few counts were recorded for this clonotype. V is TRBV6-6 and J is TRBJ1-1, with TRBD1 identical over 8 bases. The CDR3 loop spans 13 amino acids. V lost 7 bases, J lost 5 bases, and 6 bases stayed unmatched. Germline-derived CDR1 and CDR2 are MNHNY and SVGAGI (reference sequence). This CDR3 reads CASTQGVVTEAFF. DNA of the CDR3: TGTGCCAGCACACAGGGGGTCGTTACTGAAGCTTTCTTT.

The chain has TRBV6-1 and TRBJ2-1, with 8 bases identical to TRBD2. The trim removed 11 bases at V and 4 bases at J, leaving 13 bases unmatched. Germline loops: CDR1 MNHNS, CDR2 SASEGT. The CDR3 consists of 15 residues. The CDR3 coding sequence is TGTGCCGGCGGCCTCTGGGCGGGAGGATACAATGAGCAGTTCTTC. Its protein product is CAGGLWAGGYNEQFF.

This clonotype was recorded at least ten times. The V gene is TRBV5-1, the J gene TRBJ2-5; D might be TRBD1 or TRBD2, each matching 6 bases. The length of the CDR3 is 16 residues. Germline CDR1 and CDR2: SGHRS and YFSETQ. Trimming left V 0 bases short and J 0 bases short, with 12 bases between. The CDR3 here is CASSLEGGGYQETQYF. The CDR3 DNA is TGCGCCAGCAGCTTGGAGGGGGGAGGCTACCAAGAGACCCAGTACTTC. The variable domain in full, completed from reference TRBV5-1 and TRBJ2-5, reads KAGVTQTPRYLIKTRGQQVTLSCSPISGHRSVSWYQQTPGQGLQFLFEYFSETQRNKGNFPGRFSGRQFSNSRSEMNVSTLELGDSALYLCASSLEGGGYQETQYFGPGTRLLVL.

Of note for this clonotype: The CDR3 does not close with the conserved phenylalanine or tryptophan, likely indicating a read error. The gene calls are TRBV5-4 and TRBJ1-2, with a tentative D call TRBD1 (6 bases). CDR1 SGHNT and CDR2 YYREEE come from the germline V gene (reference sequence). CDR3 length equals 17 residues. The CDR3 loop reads CANSFGPGALANYGYTI. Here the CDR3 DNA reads TGTGCCAACAGCTTTGGACCGGGGGCTCTGGCTAACTATGGCTACACCATC.

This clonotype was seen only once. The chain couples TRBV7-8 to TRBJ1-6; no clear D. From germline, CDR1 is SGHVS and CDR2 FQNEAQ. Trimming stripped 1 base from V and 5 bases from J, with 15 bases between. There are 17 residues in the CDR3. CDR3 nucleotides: TGTGCCAGCAGCTTAGTGACCTGGTTGGGTGATAATTCACCCCTCCACTTT. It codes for CASSLVTWLGDNSPLHF.